This T cell receptor beta chain was captured in a study of CD8+ T cells in alopecia areata. Findings and limits, study-wide: Affected scalp, especially in alopecia totalis/universalis, had a higher clonality than normal scalp did. Compared with mice, patients displayed less clear TCR sharing, possibly for HLA-related reasons. Scalp sequencing also captures normal skin's resident alphabeta T cells.

Per germline, CDR1 LNHNV and CDR2 YYDKDF (reference sequence). Trimming took 5 bases from V and 2 from J; bases not matched to a gene: 10. This CDR3 is 16 amino acids long. TCR sequencing used cDNA made by reverse transcription of extracted RNA. Only in-frame clones appear in the TCRdb table, and some are missing; sequencing was by immunoSEQ multiplex PCR. The table has about 110,000 clones, approximately 63% seen once. This clone has a handful of counts. Its specificity is not known. T lymphocytes (CD4+ and CD8+) were sorted from PBMCs. Sequencing was carried out using CD8+ T cells sorted from blood. The sequence was obtained from a human donor in good health. V is TRBV15 and J is TRBJ2-7; 9 positions match TRBD1. The CDR3 sequence: CATSRIPGQGTYEQYF. CDR3 in DNA: TGTGCCACCAGCCGTATACCGGGACAGGGCACCTACGAGCAGTACTTC.